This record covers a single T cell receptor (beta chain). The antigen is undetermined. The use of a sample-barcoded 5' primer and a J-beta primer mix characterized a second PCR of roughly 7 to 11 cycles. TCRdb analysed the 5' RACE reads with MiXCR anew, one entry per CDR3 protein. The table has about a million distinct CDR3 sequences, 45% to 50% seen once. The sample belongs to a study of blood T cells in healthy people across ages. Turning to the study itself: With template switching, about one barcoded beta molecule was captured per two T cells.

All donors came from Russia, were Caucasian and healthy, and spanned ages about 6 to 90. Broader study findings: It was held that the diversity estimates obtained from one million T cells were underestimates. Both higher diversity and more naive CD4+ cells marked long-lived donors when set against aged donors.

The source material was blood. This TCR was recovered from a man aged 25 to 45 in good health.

CDR3 amino acids: CATRPTGSGQPQHF. As DNA, the CDR3 is TGTGCCACCAGACCGACAGGTTCCGGGCAGCCCCAGCATTTT. V usage is TRBV15 and J usage is TRBJ1-5; possible D gene TRBD1, 6 bases. Looked up from germline, CDR1 is LNHNV and CDR2 is YYDKDF (reference sequence). V shed 6 bases and J shed 7 bases, with 16 bases lying between them. The CDR3 has 14 residues.